These 15 T cell receptor beta chains were all obtained from the same sample, sequenced in a study of blood T cell repertoires in COVID-19. Some clones are missing from TCRdb's copy, which holds only in-frame ones; the method was immunoSEQ multiplex PCR. The table lists around 80,000 clones, roughly 89% of them singletons. The source material was peripheral blood. Receptor source: a man aged 55 to 70 with acute or convalescent COVID-19.

The chain uses TRBV27 and TRBJ1-6, with 9 bases identical to TRBD1. The CDR3 has 16 amino acids. Losses at the gene ends were 3 bases for V and 2 bases for J; bases not matched to a gene: 2. Germline assignment: CDR1 MNHEY and CDR2 SMNVEV (reference sequence). This CDR3 is CASSFTGGTYNSPLHF. The DNA for the CDR3 is TGTGCCAGCAGTTTTACAGGGGGCACCTATAATTCACCCCTCCACTTT.

The chain employs TRBV30 and TRBJ2-7, with D perhaps TRBD1 (5 bases). This CDR3 comprises 13 residues. The ends were cut back, 5 bases at V and 6 bases at J, with 17 bases in the middle. Germline CDR1 and CDR2: GTSNPN and SVGIG (reference sequence). This CDR3 reads CAWLDTHPGEQYF. CDR3 in DNA: TGTGCCTGGTTGGACACCCACCCGGGCGAGCAGTACTTC.

V is TRBV5-8 and J is TRBJ2-1, with 11 bases that match TRBD2. Germline V lookup: CDR1 SGHTS, CDR2 YDEGEE. Losses at the gene ends were 0 bases for V and 4 bases for J; bases not matched to a gene: 6. This CDR3 comprises 17 residues. The CDR3 DNA is TGTGCCAGCAGCTTGGCTGCTGGACTAGCGGGTTACAATGAGCAGTTCTTC. Its protein product is CASSLAAGLAGYNEQFF.

The genes are TRBV10-1 and TRBJ1-5; tentatively, D is TRBD1 (6 bases). Trimming removed 11 bases from V and 0 bases from J, with 11 bases in between. In germline, CDR1 is WNHNN, CDR2 SYGVQD (reference sequence). This CDR3 spans 13 amino acids. As DNA, the CDR3 is TGCGCCTTAAAGGACAGTAGCAATCAGCCCCAGCATTTT. It yields the protein CALKDSSNQPQHF.

The gene calls are TRBV4-1 and TRBJ2-5, with 9 bases aligning to TRBD2. Germline V CDR1 and CDR2: MGHRA, YSYEKL. Unmatched junction bases numbered 10, after V lost 0 bases and J lost 5 bases. CDR3 length: 17 amino acids. Here the CDR3 reads CASSQDWGGGASETQYF. The CDR3 DNA follows: TGCGCCAGCAGCCAAGATTGGGGCGGGGGGGCCTCCGAGACCCAGTACTTC.

The genes are TRBV14 and TRBJ1-3; 7 nucleotides line up with TRBD1. The length of the CDR3 is 13 residues. The germline V gene has CDR1 SGHDN and CDR2 FVKESK. V was pared by 9 bases and J by 0 bases, with 2 bases of the junction left unmatched. Here the CDR3 DNA reads TGTGCCAGTCGGGACAGCTCTGGAAACACCATATATTTT. Its protein product is CASRDSSGNTIYF.

The chain joins TRBV27 to TRBJ2-3, with TRBD1 identical over 7 bases. Germline assignment: CDR1 MNHEY and CDR2 SMNVEV (reference sequence). The CDR3 is 15 residues long. Losses at the gene ends were 6 bases for V and 3 bases for J; bases not matched to a gene: 9. Here the CDR3 reads CASSLNRGGTDTQYF. The DNA of the CDR3 is TGTGCCAGCAGCCTAAACAGGGGTGGGACAGATACGCAGTATTTT.

The chain links TRBV7-7 to TRBJ2-3; weak D call: TRBD1 (5 bases). The CDR3 spans 15 residues. V dropped 5 bases and J dropped 4 bases, with 16 bases sitting between them. Germline V gene lookup returns CDR1 SSHAT and CDR2 FNYEAQ (reference sequence). CDR3 nucleotides: TGTGCCAGCAGCCCCACAGGTTTCCGGGCAGATACGCAGTATTTT. Its protein product is CASSPTGFRADTQYF.

The rearrangement joins TRBV30 to TRBJ1-3; D remains unclear. Trimming removed 8 bases from V and 2 bases from J, with 13 bases in between. Germline CDR1 GTSNPN, CDR2 SVGIG (reference sequence). The CDR3 extends over 13 amino acids. The CDR3 nucleotides read TGTGCCGCCGAAAGAGCGGCTGGAAACACCATATATTTT. This sequence encodes CAAERAAGNTIYF.

This sequence joins TRBV28 and TRBJ1-6; 9 nucleotides align to TRBD1. Trimming removed 6 bases from V and 6 bases from J; junction bases left unmatched: 9. The CDR3 is 16 amino acids. Germline CDR1 is MDHEN and CDR2 is SYDVKM. CDR3 bases: TGTGCCAGCAGAAAACAGGGGGCGGGAGGTAATTCACCCCTCCACTTT. The encoded protein is CASRKQGAGGNSPLHF.

This sequence joins TRBV10-3 and TRBJ1-2, with TRBD1 matching 7 bases. The CDR3 has 16 residues. Germline V gene sequence: CDR1 ENHRY, CDR2 SYGVKD. The ends lost 2 bases at V and 3 bases at J; junction bases unmatched: 9. The CDR3 protein is CAISETRQGADYGYTF. The CDR3 DNA reads as TGTGCCATCAGTGAGACCAGACAGGGTGCGGACTATGGCTACACCTTC.

The rearrangement links TRBV5-1 to TRBJ1-4, with D possibly being TRBD1 (6 bases). The CDR3 loop spans 17 amino acids. Per germline, CDR1 SGHRS and CDR2 YFSETQ. Trimming removed 0 bases at V and 0 bases at J, with 12 bases between. The CDR3 loop reads CASSLDPDSATNEKLFF. DNA for the CDR3: TGCGCCAGCAGCTTGGATCCGGACAGTGCAACTAATGAAAAACTGTTTTTT.

This chain links TRBV15 with TRBJ1-2, with D possibly TRBD1 on 5 matching bases. The V end was cut by 1 base, the J end by 4 bases, with 10 bases between. The CDR3 covers 14 residues. The germline CDR1 and CDR2 sequences are LNHNV and YYDKDF (reference sequence). CDR3 region: CATSRAGTVYGYTF. CDR3 sequence (DNA): TGTGCCACCAGCAGAGCGGGGACTGTCTATGGCTACACCTTC.

The chain uses TRBV7-8 and TRBJ2-3; TRBD1 is a possible D gene (5 bases). The CDR3 has 14 amino acids. Trimming left V 4 bases short and J 1 base short, with 9 bases between. Per the germline V gene, CDR1 is SGHVS and CDR2 is FQNEAQ. The CDR3 nucleotides read TGTGCCAGCAGCTCCTTAGGGGGCACAGATACGCAGTATTTT. As protein: CASSSLGGTDTQYF.

The V gene is TRBV12-3 or TRBV12-4, the J gene TRBJ1-2, with TRBD1 as a possible D gene (6 bases). The V gene lost 11 bases and the J gene lost 0 bases, with 10 bases spanning the gap. This CDR3 has 12 residues. The CDR3 DNA reads TGTGCCGAGGGGGGGACTAACTATGGCTACACCTTC. Encoded protein: CAEGGTNYGYTF.